This T cell receptor beta chain originates from a study of shared clonotypes between healthy human individuals. TCRdb's copy holds only in-frame clones and misses some; the assay was immunoSEQ multiplex PCR. The sample includes around 2.5 million clones, 93% seen only once; the top ten take 0.36%. This clone was seen only once. Sequenced input: naive CD4+ T cells from PBMCs. Subset denoted: CD45RA+ positively selected. The sequence came from a man aged 18 to 35 in good health. Some clones in this sample may be carry-over from other donors' samples.

CDR3 nucleotides: TGTGCCAGCAGCCAAGATTGGACGGGAGGGAACATTCAGTACTTC. Translating gives CASSQDWTGGNIQYF. The V call is TRBV4-2, the J call TRBJ2-4; TRBD2 matches 8 bases. CDR3 size: 15 residues. The V gene end was trimmed by 0 bases and the J gene end by 7 bases; junction bases not matched to a gene: 5. Germline-derived CDR1 and CDR2 are LGHNA and YNFKEQ.